This T cell receptor beta chain is drawn from a study of vaccination and CD4 T cells after COVID-19. This CDR3 is built from 14 residues. Germline lookup yields CDR1 ENHRY and CDR2 SYGVKD. After removal of 8 bases from V and 5 bases from J, the junction contained 8 bases not matched to a gene. Sequencing of cultured CD4+ T cell DNA used the Oncomine TCR Beta short-read assay. One entry per CDR3 protein, called by TCRdb with MiXCR from the PCR reads. Found here are around 15,000 distinct CDR3 sequences, less than 60% of them singletons; the top ten hold 6.5% to 8.5%. The treatment was: roughly nine-day PBMC culture with coronavirus spike peptide pools or control peptides (ViraFEST assay). PCR-confirmed positives ranged from March to December 2020, preceding US Alpha, Beta and Delta variants. Note on this clonotype: The antigen is undetermined.

The sequencing input was CD4+ T cells from blood, cultured in vitro. This receptor was obtained from a human donor who had recovered from COVID-19. This rearrangement joins TRBV10-3 to TRBJ1-5; 8 bases agree with TRBD1. Here the CDR3 reads CAIRSGGTDQPQHF. CDR3 in DNA: TGTGCCATCCGCTCAGGGGGCACGGATCAGCCCCAGCATTTT.